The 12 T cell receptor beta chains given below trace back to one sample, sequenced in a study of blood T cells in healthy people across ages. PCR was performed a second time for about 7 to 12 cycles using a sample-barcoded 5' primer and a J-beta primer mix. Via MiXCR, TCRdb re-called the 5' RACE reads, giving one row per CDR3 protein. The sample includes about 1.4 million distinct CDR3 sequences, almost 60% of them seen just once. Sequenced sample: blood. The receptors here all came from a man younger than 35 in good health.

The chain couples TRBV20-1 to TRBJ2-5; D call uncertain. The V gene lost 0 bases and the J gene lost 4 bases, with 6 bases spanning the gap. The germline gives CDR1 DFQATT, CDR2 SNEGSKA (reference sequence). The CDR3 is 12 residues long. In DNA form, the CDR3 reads TGCAGTGCTAGAGATTCCCGAGAGACCCAGTACTTC. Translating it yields CSARDSRETQYF.

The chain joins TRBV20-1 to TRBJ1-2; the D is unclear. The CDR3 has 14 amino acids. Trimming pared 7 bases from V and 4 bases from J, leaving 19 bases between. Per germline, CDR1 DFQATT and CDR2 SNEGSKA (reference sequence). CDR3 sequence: CSVRSEREIYGYTF. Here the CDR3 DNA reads TGCAGTGTTCGATCTGAGCGGGAAATCTATGGCTACACCTTC.

The CDR3 spells CASSPSTGDNEQFF. The CDR3 nucleotides are TGTGCCAGCAGCCCTTCCACTGGGGACAATGAGCAGTTCTTC. The genes are TRBV7-9 and TRBJ2-1; D not certain. Looked up from germline, CDR1 is SEHNR and CDR2 is FQNEAQ (reference sequence). The CDR3 runs to 14 residues. V was trimmed by 5 bases and J by 5 bases, leaving 13 bases between them.

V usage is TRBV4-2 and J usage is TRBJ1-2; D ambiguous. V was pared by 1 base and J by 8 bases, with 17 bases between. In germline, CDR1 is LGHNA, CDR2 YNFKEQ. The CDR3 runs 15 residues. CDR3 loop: CASSQGAGRTWGYTF. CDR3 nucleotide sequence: TGTGCCAGCAGCCAAGGGGCGGGCAGAACATGGGGCTACACCTTC.

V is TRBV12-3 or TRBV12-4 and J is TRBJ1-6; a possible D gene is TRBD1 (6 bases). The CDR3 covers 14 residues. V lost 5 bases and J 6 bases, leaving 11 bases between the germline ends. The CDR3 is CASSTGTRNSPLHF. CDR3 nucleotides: TGTGCCAGCAGTACCGGGACACGTAATTCACCCCTCCACTTT.

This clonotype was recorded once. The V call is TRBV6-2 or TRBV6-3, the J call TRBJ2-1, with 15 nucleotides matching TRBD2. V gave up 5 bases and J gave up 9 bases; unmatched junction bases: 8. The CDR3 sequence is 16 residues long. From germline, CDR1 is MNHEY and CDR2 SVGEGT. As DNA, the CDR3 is TGTGCCAGCAGTAACGGACTAGCGGGGGGGCAGGGTGAGCAGTTCTTC. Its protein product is CASSNGLAGGQGEQFF.

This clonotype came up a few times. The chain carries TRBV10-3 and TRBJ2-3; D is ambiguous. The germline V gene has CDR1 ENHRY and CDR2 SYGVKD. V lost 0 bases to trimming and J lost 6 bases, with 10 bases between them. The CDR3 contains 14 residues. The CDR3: CAISESASLDTQYF. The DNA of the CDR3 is TGTGCCATCAGTGAGTCTGCCTCGTTGGATACGCAGTATTTT.

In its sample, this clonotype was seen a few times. The CDR3 loop reads CATSRDRRNQPQHF. The CDR3 DNA reads as TGTGCCACCAGCAGAGATCGCAGGAATCAGCCCCAGCATTTT. The V call is TRBV15, the J call TRBJ1-5; unclear D gene. Trimming left V 0 bases short and J 4 bases short, with 7 bases between. Germline CDR1 LNHNV, CDR2 YYDKDF (reference sequence). The CDR3 sequence is 14 residues long. Supplemented by reference TRBV15 and TRBJ1-5, the full variable domain reads DAMVIQNPRYQVTQFGKPVTLSCSQTLNHNVMYWYQQKSSQAPKLLFHYYDKDFNNEADTPDNFQSRRPNTSFCFLDIRSPGLGDTAMYLCATSRDRRNQPQHFGDGTRLSIL.

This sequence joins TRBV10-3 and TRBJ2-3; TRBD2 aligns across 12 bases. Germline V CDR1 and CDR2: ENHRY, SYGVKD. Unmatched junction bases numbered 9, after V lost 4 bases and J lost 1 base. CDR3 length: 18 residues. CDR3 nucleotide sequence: TGTGCCATCAGTGCGACTAGCGGGGGACCCCAGGGCACAGATACGCAGTATTTT. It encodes CAISATSGGPQGTDTQYF.

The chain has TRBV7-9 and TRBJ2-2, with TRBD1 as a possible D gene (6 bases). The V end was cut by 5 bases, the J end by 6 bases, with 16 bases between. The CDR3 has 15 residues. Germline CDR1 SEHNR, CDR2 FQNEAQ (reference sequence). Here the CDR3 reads CASSGETGFAGELFF. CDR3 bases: TGTGCCAGCAGCGGCGAGACAGGCTTTGCCGGGGAGCTGTTTTTT.

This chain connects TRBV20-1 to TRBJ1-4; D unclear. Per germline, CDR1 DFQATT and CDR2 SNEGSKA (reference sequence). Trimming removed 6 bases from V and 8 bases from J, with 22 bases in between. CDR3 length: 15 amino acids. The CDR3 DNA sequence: TGCAGTGCCCTAGGTGACTTCGGAGGGTACGAAAAACTGTTTTTT. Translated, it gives CSALGDFGGYEKLFF.

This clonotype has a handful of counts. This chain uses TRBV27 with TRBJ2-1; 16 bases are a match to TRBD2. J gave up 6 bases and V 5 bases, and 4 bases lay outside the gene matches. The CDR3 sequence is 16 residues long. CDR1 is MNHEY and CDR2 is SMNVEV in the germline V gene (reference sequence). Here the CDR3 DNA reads TGTGCCAGCAGTCCGGGACTAGCGGGAGGGCCCAATGAGCAGTTCTTC. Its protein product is CASSPGLAGGPNEQFF.